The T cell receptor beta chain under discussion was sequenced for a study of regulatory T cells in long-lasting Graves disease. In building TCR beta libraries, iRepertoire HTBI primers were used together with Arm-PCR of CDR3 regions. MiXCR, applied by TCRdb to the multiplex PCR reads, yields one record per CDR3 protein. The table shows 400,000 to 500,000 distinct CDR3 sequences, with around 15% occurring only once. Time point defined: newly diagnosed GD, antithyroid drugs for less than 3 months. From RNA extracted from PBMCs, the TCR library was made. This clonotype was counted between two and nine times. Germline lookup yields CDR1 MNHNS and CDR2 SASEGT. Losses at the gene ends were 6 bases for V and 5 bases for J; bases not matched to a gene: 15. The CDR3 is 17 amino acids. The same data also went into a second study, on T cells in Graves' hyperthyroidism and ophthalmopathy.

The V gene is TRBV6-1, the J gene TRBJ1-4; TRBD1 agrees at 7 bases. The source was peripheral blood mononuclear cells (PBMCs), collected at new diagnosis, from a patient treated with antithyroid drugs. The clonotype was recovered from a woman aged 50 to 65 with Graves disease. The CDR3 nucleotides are TGTGCCAGCAGCTTAAACTTTCACGGGACAGAGAATGAAAAACTGTTTTTT. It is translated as CASSLNFHGTENEKLFF.